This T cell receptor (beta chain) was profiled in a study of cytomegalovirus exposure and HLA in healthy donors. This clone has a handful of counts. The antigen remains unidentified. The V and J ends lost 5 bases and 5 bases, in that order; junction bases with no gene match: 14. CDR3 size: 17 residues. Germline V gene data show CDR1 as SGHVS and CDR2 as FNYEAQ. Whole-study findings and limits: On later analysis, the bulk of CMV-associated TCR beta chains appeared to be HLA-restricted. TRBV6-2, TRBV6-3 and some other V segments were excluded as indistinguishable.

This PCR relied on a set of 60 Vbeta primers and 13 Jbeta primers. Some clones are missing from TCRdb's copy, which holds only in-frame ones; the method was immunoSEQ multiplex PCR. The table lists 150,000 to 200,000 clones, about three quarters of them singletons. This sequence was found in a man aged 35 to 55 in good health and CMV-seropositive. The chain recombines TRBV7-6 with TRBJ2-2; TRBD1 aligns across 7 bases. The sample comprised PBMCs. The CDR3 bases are TGTGCCAGCAGCGCGGCCCCCCCGGGACAGCCGACCGGGGAGCTGTTTTTT. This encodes CASSAAPPGQPTGELFF.